A selection of T cell receptor beta chains follows, all from one sample in a study of shared clonotypes between healthy human individuals. TCRdb's table, derived via immunoSEQ multiplex PCR, lists solely in-frame clones and lacks some. The sample holds under 2,500,000 clones, approximately 94% seen once. The sequenced material came from naive CD4+ T cells sorted from blood. The receptor source for this set is a man between 18 and 35 years old in good health. CDR3s include the opening cysteine and the closing phenylalanine or tryptophan. The D gene is left open where the match is weak. Size is stated for part of the rows, as once, few or many counts, or as a class when the clone is expanded.

D gene	V gene	clone size	J gene	CDR3 protein	CDR3 DNA
TRBD2	TRBV30	once	TRBJ2-3	CAWYSGGPTDTQYF	TGTGCCTGGTATAGCGGGGGTCCCACAGATACGCAGTATTTT
.	TRBV7-2	.	TRBJ1-1	CATTADGNTEAFF	TGTGCCACCACTGCGGACGGGAACACTGAAGCTTTCTTT
.	TRBV7-2	.	TRBJ2-5	CASSLPGTPETQYF	TGTGCCAGCAGCTTGCCCGGGACTCCGGAGACCCAGTACTTC
TRBD1	TRBV5-4	.	TRBJ1-3	CASSLGRGSGNTIYF	TGTGCCAGCAGCTTGGGCAGGGGGTCTGGAAACACCATATATTTT
.	TRBV5-1	.	TRBJ2-5	CASSLQGTETQYF	TGCGCCAGCAGCTTACAGGGAACGGAGACCCAGTACTTC
.	TRBV28	.	TRBJ2-3	CASSSRGEDTQYF	TGTGCCAGCAGCTCGAGGGGGGAGGATACGCAGTATTTT
TRBD2	TRBV5-8	.	TRBJ2-7	CASSGAGGPRAEQYF	TGTGCCAGCAGCGGAGCGGGAGGGCCAAGGGCCGAGCAGTACTTC
TRBD1	TRBV5-1	.	TRBJ1-5	CASSLGTGGQPQHF	TGCGCCAGCAGCTTGGGGACAGGGGGCCAGCCCCAGCATTTT
TRBD2	TRBV2	.	TRBJ2-3	CASSALAGGTDTQYF	TGTGCCAGCAGTGCATTAGCGGGTGGCACAGATACGCAGTATTTT
TRBD2	TRBV30	.	TRBJ2-6	CASTRLAVSSGANVLTF	TGTGCCTCGACGCGACTAGCGGTGAGCTCTGGGGCCAACGTCCTGACTTTC
.	TRBV9	.	TRBJ2-5	CASSVVSGGRETQYF	TGTGCCAGCAGCGTAGTTTCGGGCGGACGGGAGACCCAGTACTTC
TRBD2	TRBV7-3	.	TRBJ2-1	CASSFHAGGSYEQFF	TGTGCCAGCAGCTTTCACGCGGGGGGAAGTTATGAGCAGTTCTTC
.	TRBV27	.	TRBJ2-7	CASSGLPSYEQYF	TGTGCCAGCAGTGGGCTGCCTTCCTACGAGCAGTACTTC
.	TRBV5-1	.	TRBJ2-7	CASSRDIDSYEQYF	TGCGCCAGCAGCCGGGACATCGACTCCTACGAGCAGTACTTC
TRBD1	TRBV11-2	.	TRBJ2-3	CASSSVRGSTDTQYF	TGTGCCAGCAGTTCCGTCAGGGGGAGCACAGATACGCAGTATTTT
.	TRBV5-4	.	TRBJ1-1	CASSNPGLTEAFF	TGTGCCAGCAGCAACCCCGGTCTTACTGAAGCTTTCTTT
.	TRBV11-3	.	TRBJ1-5	CASSLWVRGDQPQHF	TGTGCCAGCAGCTTATGGGTCAGGGGTGATCAGCCCCAGCATTTT
.	TRBV7-9	.	TRBJ1-6	CASRIGGSYNSPLHF	TGTGCCAGCAGGATAGGTGGGTCCTATAATTCACCCCTCCACTTT
.	TRBV18	.	TRBJ1-2	CASSPRSGVDRNYGYTF	TGTGCCAGCTCACCACGGAGCGGGGTCGATAGGAACTATGGCTACACCTTC
.	TRBV18	.	TRBJ1-2	CASSPPEGYGYTF	TGTGCCAGCTCACCACCGGAGGGCTATGGCTACACCTTC
.	TRBV5-1	.	TRBJ1-1	CASSGGQLDTEAFF	TGCGCCAGCAGCGGTGGGCAGTTGGACACTGAAGCTTTCTTT
.	TRBV11-3	.	TRBJ2-3	CASSSQADTQYF	TGTGCCAGCAGCTCTCAGGCAGATACGCAGTATTTT
TRBD1	TRBV10-3	.	TRBJ2-2	CAISVQQGAAGELFF	TGTGCCATCAGTGTCCAACAGGGGGCGGCCGGGGAGCTGTTTTTT
TRBD1	TRBV5-1	.	TRBJ1-6	CASSRGQVDNSPLHF	TGCGCCAGCAGCCGCGGACAGGTAGATAATTCACCCCTCCACTTT
.	TRBV30	.	TRBJ1-2	CAWSAVSGINYGYTF	TGTGCCTGGAGTGCCGTCAGTGGGATTAACTATGGCTACACCTTC
TRBD1	TRBV4-3	.	TRBJ1-2	CASSQETGSIYGYTF	TGCGCCAGCAGCCAAGAGACAGGGAGTATTTATGGCTACACCTTC
TRBD1	TRBV10-2	.	TRBJ2-7	CASRQGALPYEQYF	TGCGCCAGCAGGCAGGGGGCCTTGCCTTACGAGCAGTACTTC
.	TRBV6-1	once	TRBJ2-3	CASSEAAVADTQYF	TGTGCCAGCAGTGAAGCAGCGGTTGCAGATACGCAGTATTTT
TRBD1	TRBV4-2	.	TRBJ2-1	CASSPLGAGGLNEQFF	TGTGCCAGCAGCCCTCTCGGGGCAGGGGGATTGAATGAGCAGTTCTTC
.	TRBV27	.	TRBJ2-3	CASSRLGSTQYF	TGTGCCAGCAGTCGCCTAGGAAGTACGCAGTATTTT
.	TRBV7-6	once	TRBJ2-7	CASSLRTLPTYEQYF	TGTGCCAGCAGTCTTCGGACATTGCCCACCTACGAGCAGTACTTC
.	TRBV19	.	TRBJ1-1	CASSKENTEAFF	TGTGCCAGTAGTAAGGAGAACACTGAAGCTTTCTTT
TRBD1	TRBV29-1	.	TRBJ2-3	CSVETGAGDTQYF	TGCAGCGTTGAAACAGGGGCAGGAGATACGCAGTATTTT
.	TRBV10-1	.	TRBJ2-1	CASSDSETQFF	TGCGCCAGCAGTGATAGCGAGACCCAGTTCTTC
.	TRBV25-1	.	TRBJ2-7	CASSPVGTQSREQYF	TGTGCCAGCAGTCCCGTGGGGACTCAATCGAGGGAGCAGTACTTC
.	TRBV9	.	TRBJ2-7	CASSPRTPSYEQYF	TGTGCCAGCAGCCCCCGGACTCCTTCCTACGAGCAGTACTTC
TRBD2	TRBV11-2	once	TRBJ2-7	CASSLDGSGPYEQYF	TGTGCCAGCAGCTTAGATGGTAGCGGGCCCTACGAGCAGTACTTC
.	TRBV6-1	.	TRBJ2-7	CASSLHRVGDEQYF	TGTGCCAGCAGTTTACACAGGGTAGGAGACGAGCAGTACTTC
.	TRBV5-1	.	TRBJ2-1	CASSLEGEQFF	TGCGCCAGCAGCTTGGAAGGTGAGCAGTTCTTC
.	TRBV6-1	.	TRBJ1-4	CASRIRQEKLFF	TGTGCCAGCAGGATAAGACAGGAAAAACTGTTTTTT
.	TRBV6-1	.	TRBJ1-1	CASSFPRGVDTEAFF	TGTGCCAGCAGTTTCCCCCGGGGAGTGGACACTGAAGCTTTCTTT
TRBD1	TRBV27	once	TRBJ1-6	CASSLSPGGNSPLHF	TGTGCCAGCAGTTTATCGCCAGGGGGCAATTCACCCCTCCACTTT
.	TRBV18	.	TRBJ2-7	CASSPRGTNPSYEQYF	TGTGCCAGCTCACCACGGGGGACGAACCCCTCCTACGAGCAGTACTTC